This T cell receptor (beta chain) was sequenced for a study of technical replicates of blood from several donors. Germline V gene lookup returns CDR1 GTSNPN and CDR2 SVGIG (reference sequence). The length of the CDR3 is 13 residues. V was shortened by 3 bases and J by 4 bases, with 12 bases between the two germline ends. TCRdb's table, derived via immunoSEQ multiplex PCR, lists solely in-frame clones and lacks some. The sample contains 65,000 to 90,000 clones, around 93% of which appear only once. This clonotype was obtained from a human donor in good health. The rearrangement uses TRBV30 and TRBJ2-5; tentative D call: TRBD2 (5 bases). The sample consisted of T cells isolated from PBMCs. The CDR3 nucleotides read TGTGCCTGGAGCGGGAAGGGTCGAGAGACCCAGTACTTC. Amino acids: CAWSGKGRETQYF.